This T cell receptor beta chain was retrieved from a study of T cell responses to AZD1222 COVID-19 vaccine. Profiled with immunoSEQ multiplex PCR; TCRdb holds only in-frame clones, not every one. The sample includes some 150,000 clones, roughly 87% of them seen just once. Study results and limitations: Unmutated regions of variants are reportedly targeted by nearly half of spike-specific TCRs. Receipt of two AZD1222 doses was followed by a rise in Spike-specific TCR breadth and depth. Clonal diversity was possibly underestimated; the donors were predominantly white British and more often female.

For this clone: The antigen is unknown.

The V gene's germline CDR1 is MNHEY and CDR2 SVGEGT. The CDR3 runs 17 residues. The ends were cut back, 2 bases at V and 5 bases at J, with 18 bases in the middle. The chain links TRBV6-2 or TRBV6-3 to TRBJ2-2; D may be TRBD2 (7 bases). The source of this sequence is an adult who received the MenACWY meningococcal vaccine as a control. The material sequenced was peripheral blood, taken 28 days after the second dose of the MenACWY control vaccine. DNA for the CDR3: TGTGCCAGCAGTTACCCCCGGGGGGCGCCGGATACCGGGGAGCTGTTTTTT. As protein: CASSYPRGAPDTGELFF.